The sequence of this TCR beta chain was determined in a study of blood T cell repertoires in COVID-19 (dated by TCRdb to the early 2020s). Study-wide context: Samples from collaborators originated in the United States, Italy and Spain and spanned both the acute and convalescent phases of COVID-19. The material from the prospective study consisted of cDNA or gDNA derived from T cells, B-cell-depleted T cells, or PBMCs. The dataset comprised deeply sampled blood TCRbeta repertoires from subjects exposed to, actively infected with, or recovered from COVID-19. A freely available public database, intended as a resource for researchers studying the immune response to SARS-CoV-2, is where the repertoires were released. The samples were drawn from the first 160 participants of the ongoing ImmuneRACE study and from over a thousand subjects provided by 6 global collaborators. Sample metadata almost always included a de-identified subject ID, COVID-19 status, age in years and sex. Where available, HLA class I and class II types were obtained from metadata supplied by the sample provider rather than from assay-based typing.

In regard to this clone: It has no known antigen specificity. No base quality values were provided; no much bigger clone lies one nucleotide off.

What the study reported, not specific to this receptor: The quantity of clinical and demographic metadata differed by source and by participant and was supplied without curation.

Measured from the cysteine to the phenylalanine, the CDR3 is 15 residues long. Only CDR3 DNA remains: 45 bases, in frame from the first base. CDR1 and CDR2 are drawn from the germline V gene: LGHNA, YNFKEQ. At the junction V is shortened by 1 base and J by 7 bases, with 17 bases in between. Samples from volunteer blood donors who had recovered from COVID-19 were contributed by a second Seattle source. Whole blood was collected in K2EDTA tubes by collaborating institutions according to the institutions' own protocols. For TCRbeta analysis, collaborators shipped samples as frozen whole blood, isolated PBMCs, or DNA extracted from either of those sample types. The immunoSEQ Assay, a bias-controlled multiplex PCR, was used to amplify TCRbeta CDR3 regions from genomic DNA. On the study's bioinformatics: The number of nucleated cells in each sample was estimated by amplification of reference gene primers within the assay. Sequence reads were collapsed and filtered to measure the absolute abundance of every unique TCRbeta CDR3 rearrangement. Productive Simpson clonality was computed per sample as the square root of Simpson's diversity index over productive rearrangements. TCRdb took over this immuneACCESS table, retaining in-frame rearrangements with V and J assigned. Such tables are incomplete; in checked studies, under half of the missing clones stem from an unresolved V gene, and the remainder is unexplained. The DNA gave D and trimming, while V, J and clone size come from that table. This sample holds 150,000 to 200,000 clones; roughly 90% were observed only once. The ten largest clones capture approximately 4.1% of the sample.

The receptor was derived from a woman aged 60 to 75 who had recovered from COVID-19. The sample was peripheral blood. The sequence joins TRBV4-2 to TRBJ2-7; TRBD1 might be the D gene, on 7 matching bases. The bases read TGTGCCAGCAGCCAAGTCGGCAGGGGGGTGAGGGAGCAGTACTTC. This yields the protein CASSQVGRGVREQYF.